These T cell receptor beta chains were read from a single sample in a study of a mutant IDH1 vaccine in newly diagnosed glioma. Their antigens remain unidentified. Assay: immunoSEQ multiplex PCR; the TCRdb copy retains only in-frame clones and omits some. The table lists 30,000 to 40,000 clones, roughly 78% of them singletons. This material consisted of PBMCs, taken from a glioma patient whose treatment included an IDH1 peptide vaccine. These receptors were collected from a man aged 40-50 years with glioma. Some clones in this sample may be carry-over from other donors' samples. Both conserved end residues are part of each CDR3.

TRBV5-5,CASSWTGSNSGNTIYF
TRBV7-9,CASSLAWESPLHF
TRBV4-1,CASSQGWGPDRELFF
TRBV29-1,CSVVDSGTDTQYF
TRBV4-1,CASSQWTGANQPQHF
TRBV7-9,CASSQPGQFNEKLFF
TRBV7-2,CASSGNYEQYF
TRBV5-5,CASRPGQGMTGELFF
TRBV5-1,CASRRGDFTGELFF
TRBV6-1,CASNEVQYSNQPQHF
TRBV7-2,CASSPSSAQETQYF
TRBV29-1,CSVQGTQETQYF
TRBV18,CASSQTTSGGTDTQYF
TRBV9,CASSVRGMDEKLFF
TRBV10-3,CAISDGQGFVQPQHF
TRBV6-1,CASSGGINQPQHF
TRBV4-1,CASSQVGGDYGYTF
TRBV28,CASGDRVGTDTQYF
TRBV18,CASSPPDRPHNEKLFF
TRBV9,CASAPLRGARDTQYF
TRBV6-5,CASGAGDGGNTIYF